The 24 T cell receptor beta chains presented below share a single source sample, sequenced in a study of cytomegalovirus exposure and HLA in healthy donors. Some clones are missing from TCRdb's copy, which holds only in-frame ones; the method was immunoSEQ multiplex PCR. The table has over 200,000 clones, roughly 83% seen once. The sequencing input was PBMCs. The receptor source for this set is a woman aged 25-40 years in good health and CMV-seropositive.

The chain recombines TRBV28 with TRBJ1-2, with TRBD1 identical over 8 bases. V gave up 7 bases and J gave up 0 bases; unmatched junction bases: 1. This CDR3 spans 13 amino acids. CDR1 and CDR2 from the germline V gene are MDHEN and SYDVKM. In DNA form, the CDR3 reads TGTGCCAGCATGGACAGGGCTAACTATGGCTACACCTTC. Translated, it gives CASMDRANYGYTF.

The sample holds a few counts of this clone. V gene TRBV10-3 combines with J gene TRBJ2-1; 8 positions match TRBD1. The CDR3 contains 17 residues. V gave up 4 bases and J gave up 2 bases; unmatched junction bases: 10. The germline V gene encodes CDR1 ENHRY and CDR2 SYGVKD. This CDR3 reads CAISGTDREGTYNEQFF. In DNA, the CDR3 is TGTGCCATCAGTGGCACGGACAGGGAAGGGACCTACAATGAGCAGTTCTTC.

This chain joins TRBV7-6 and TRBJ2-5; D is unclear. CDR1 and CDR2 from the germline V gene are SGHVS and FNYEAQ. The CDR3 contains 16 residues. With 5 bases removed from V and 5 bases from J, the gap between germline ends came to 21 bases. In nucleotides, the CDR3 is TGTGCCAGCAGCCCGTGGACGGGTGATTTATTGGAGACCCAGTACTTC. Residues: CASSPWTGDLLETQYF. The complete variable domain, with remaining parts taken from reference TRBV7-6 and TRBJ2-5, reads GAGVSQSPRYKVTKRGQDVALRCDPISGHVSLYWYRQALGQGPEFLTYFNYEAQQDKSGLPNDRFSAERPEGSISTLTIQRTEQRDSAMYRCASSPWTGDLLETQYFGPGTRLLVL.

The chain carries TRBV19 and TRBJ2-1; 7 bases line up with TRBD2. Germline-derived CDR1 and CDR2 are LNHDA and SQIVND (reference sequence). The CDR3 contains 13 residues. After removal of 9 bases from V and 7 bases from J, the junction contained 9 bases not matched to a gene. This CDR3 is CASAAGVPNEQFF. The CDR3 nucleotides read TGTGCCAGCGCGGCGGGAGTACCAAATGAGCAGTTCTTC.

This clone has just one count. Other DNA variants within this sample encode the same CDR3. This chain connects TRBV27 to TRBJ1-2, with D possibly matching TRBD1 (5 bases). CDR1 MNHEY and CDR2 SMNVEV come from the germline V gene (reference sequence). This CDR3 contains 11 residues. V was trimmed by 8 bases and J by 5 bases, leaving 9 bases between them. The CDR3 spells CASRDSYGYTF. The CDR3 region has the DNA TGTGCCAGCCGTGACAGTTATGGCTACACCTTC.

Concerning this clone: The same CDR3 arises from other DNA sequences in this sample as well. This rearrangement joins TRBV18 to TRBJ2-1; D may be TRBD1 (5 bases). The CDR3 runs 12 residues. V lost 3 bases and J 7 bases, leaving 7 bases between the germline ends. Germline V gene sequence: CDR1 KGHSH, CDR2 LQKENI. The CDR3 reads CASSPPGNEQFF. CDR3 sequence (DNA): TGTGCCAGCTCACCCCCAGGGAATGAGCAGTTCTTC.

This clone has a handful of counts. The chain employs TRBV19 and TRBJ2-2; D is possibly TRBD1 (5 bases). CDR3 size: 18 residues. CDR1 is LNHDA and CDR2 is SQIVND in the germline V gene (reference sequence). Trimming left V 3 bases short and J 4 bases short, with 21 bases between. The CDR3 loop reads CASSIQVPGLGATGELFF. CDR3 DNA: TGTGCCAGTAGTATCCAAGTCCCAGGGTTGGGTGCCACCGGGGAGCTGTTTTTT.

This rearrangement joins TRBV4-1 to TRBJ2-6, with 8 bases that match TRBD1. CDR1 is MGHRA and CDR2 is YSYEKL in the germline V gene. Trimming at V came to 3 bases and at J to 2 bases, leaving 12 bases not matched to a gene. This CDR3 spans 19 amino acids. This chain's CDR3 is CASSHPTGQGGTGANVLTF. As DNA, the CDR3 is TGCGCCAGCAGCCATCCTACCGGACAGGGAGGAACTGGGGCCAACGTCCTGACTTTC.

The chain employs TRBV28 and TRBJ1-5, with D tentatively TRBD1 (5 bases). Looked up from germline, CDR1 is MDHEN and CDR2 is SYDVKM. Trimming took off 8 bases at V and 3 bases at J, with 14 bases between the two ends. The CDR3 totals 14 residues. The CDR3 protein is CASGYQGYNQPQHF. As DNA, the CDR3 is TGTGCCAGCGGTTACCAGGGATACAATCAGCCCCAGCATTTT.

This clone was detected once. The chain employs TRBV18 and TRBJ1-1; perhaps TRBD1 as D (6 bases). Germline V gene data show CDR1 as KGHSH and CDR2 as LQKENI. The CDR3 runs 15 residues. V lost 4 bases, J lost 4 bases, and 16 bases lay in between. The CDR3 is CASSRFEGGGTEAFF. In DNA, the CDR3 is TGTGCCAGCTCACGATTCGAGGGGGGAGGCACTGAAGCTTTCTTT.

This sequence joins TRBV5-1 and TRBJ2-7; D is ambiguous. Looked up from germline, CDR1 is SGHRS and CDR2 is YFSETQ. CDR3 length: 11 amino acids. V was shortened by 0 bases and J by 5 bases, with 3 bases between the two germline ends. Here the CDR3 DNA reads TGCGCCAGCAGCTTGGAGGACGAGCAGTACTTC. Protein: CASSLEDEQYF.

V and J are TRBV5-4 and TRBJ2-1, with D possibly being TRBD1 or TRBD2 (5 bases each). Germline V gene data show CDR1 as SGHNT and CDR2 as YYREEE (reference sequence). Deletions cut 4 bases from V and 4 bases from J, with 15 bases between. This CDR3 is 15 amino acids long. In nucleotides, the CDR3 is TGTGCCAGCAGCACCGGGACGGACCTTTACAATGAGCAGTTCTTC. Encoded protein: CASSTGTDLYNEQFF.

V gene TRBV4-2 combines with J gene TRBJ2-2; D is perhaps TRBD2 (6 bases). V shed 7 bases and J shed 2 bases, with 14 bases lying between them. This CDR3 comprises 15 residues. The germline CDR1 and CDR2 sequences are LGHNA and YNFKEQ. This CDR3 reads CASTRSGENTGELFF. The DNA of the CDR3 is TGTGCCAGCACCAGGTCGGGGGAAAACACCGGGGAGCTGTTTTTT.

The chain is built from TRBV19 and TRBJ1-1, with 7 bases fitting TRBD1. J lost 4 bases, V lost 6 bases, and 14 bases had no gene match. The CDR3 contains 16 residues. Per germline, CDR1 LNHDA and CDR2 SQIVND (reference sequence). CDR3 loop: CASSLGLGGEVTEAFF. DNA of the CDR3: TGTGCCAGTAGCCTAGGATTAGGGGGCGAGGTCACTGAAGCTTTCTTT.

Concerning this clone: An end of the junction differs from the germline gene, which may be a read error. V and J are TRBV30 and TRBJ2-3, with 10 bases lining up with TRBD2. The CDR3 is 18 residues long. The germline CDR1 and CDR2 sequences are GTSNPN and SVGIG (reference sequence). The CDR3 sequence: CAWNGLVTSGTSTDTQYF. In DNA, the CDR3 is TGTGCTTGGAATGGCTTGGTCACTAGCGGGACCAGCACAGATACGCAGTATTTT.

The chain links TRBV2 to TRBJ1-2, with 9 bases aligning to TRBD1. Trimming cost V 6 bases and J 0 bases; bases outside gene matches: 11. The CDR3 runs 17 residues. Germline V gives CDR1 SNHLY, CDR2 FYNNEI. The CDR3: CASRGIGQGPANYGYTF. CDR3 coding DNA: TGTGCCAGCAGGGGCATCGGACAGGGGCCCGCTAACTATGGCTACACCTTC.

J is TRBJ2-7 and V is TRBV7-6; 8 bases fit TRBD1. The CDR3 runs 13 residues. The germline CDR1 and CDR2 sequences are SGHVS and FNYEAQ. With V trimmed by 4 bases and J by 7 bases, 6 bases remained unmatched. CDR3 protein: CASSSSQGAEQYF. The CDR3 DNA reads TGTGCCAGCAGCTCGTCGCAGGGGGCTGAGCAGTACTTC.

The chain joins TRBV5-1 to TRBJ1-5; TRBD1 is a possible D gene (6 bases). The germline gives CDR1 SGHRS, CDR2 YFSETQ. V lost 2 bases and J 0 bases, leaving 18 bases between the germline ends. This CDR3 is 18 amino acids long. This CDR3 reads CASSFPQPQGNSNQPQHF. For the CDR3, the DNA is TGCGCCAGCAGCTTCCCCCAGCCTCAGGGGAATAGCAATCAGCCCCAGCATTTT.

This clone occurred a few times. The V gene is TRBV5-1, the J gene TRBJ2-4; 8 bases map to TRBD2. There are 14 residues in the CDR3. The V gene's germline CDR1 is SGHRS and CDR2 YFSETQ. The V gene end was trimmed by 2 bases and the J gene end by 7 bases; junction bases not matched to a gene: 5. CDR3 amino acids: CASSLAGEGNIQYF. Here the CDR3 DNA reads TGCGCCAGCAGCTTAGCGGGAGAAGGGAACATTCAGTACTTC.

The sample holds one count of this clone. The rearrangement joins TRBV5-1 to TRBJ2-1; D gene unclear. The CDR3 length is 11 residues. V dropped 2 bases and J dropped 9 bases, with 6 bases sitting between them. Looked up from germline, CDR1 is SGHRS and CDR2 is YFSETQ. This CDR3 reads CASSFTAEQFF. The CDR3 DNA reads TGCGCCAGCAGCTTCACGGCTGAGCAGTTCTTC. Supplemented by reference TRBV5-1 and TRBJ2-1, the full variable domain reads KAGVTQTPRYLIKTRGQQVTLSCSPISGHRSVSWYQQTPGQGLQFLFEYFSETQRNKGNFPGRFSGRQFSNSRSEMNVSTLELGDSALYLCASSFTAEQFFGPGTRLTVL.

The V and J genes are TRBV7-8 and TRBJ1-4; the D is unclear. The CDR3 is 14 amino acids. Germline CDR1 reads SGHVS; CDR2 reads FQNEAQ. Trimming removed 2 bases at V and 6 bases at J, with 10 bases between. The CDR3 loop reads CASSLSGRYEKLFF. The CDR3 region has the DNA TGTGCCAGCAGCTTAAGCGGGAGATATGAAAAACTGTTTTTT.

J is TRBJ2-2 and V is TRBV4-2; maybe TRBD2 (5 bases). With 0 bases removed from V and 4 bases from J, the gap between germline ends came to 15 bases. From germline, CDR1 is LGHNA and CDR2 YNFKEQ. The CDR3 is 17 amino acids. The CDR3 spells CASSQDKSSGFTGELFF. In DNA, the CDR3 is TGTGCCAGCAGCCAAGATAAGTCCAGCGGCTTCACCGGGGAGCTGTTTTTT.

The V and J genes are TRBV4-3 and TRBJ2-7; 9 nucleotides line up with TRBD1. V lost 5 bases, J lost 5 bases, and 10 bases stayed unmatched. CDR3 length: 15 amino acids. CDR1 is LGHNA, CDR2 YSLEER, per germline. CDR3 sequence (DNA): TGCGCCAGCAGCAAAACCTACAGGGGGCTTGACGAGCAGTACTTC. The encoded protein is CASSKTYRGLDEQYF.

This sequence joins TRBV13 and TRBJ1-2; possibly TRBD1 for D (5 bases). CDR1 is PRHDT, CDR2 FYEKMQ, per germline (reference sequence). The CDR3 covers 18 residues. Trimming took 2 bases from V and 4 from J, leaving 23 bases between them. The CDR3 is CASSLWARGAAEGYGYTF. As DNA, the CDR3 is TGTGCCAGCAGCTTATGGGCCAGAGGGGCCGCCGAGGGCTATGGCTACACCTTC.